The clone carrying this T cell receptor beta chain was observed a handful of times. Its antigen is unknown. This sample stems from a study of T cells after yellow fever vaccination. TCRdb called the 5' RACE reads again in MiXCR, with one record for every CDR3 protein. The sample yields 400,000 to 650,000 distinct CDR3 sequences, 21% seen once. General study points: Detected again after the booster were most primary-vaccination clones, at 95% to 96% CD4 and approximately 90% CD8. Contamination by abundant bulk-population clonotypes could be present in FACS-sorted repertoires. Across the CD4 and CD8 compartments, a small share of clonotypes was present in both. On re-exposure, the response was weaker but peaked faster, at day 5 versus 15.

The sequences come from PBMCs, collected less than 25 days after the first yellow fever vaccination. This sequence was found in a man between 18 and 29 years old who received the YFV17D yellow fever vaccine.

The CDR3 DNA reads TGTGCCAGCAGCTTAAGGAATCCAGGAAACACCATATATTTT. Translated, it gives CASSLRNPGNTIYF. The V gene is TRBV7-9, the J gene TRBJ1-3; D unclear. CDR3 length equals 14 residues. V shed 2 bases and J shed 4 bases, with 9 bases lying between them. Germline V gene data show CDR1 as SEHNR and CDR2 as FQNEAQ (reference sequence).